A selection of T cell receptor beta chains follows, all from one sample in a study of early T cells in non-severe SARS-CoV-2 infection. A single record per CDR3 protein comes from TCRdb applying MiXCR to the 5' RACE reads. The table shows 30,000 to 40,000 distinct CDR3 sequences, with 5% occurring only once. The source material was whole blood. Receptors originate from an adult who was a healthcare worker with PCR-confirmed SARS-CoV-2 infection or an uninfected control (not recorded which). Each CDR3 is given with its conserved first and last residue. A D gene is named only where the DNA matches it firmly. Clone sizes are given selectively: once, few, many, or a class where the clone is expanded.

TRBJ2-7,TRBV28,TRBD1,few,TGTGCCAGCAGACAGACAGGGTTAACCTACGAGCAGTACTTC,CASRQTGLTYEQYF
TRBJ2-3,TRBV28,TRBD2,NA,TGTGCCAGCAGTTTTACCACGGACGGGGGGTATACGCAGTATTTT,CASSFTTDGGYTQYF
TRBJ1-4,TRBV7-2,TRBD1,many,TGTGCCAGCAGCCCAGGGGGAACTAATGAAAAACTGTTTTTT,CASSPGGTNEKLFF
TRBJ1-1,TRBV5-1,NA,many,TGCGCCAGCAGCTTGTCGGGAGCGAACACTGAAGCTTTCTTT,CASSLSGANTEAFF
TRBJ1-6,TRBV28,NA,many,TGTGCCAGCAGTCCTAATCTGGGCTCCTATAATTCACCCCTCCACTTT,CASSPNLGSYNSPLHF
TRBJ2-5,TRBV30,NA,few,TGTGCCTGGAGTGTACCCAGCTCGGAGACCCAGTACTTC,CAWSVPSSETQYF
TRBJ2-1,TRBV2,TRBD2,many,TGTGCCAGCAGTATGACTAGCGGGGGCGCTGGCGGGGTCTTC,CASSMTSGGAGGVF
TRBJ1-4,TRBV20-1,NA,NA,TGCAGTGCTCGAACCCCCCGCCGTCCTAATGAAAAACTGTTTTTT,CSARTPRRPNEKLFF
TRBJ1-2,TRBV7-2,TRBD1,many,TGTGCCAGCAGTACCCCGTTGGGGGGGACAGGGGGCTACACCTTC,CASSTPLGGTGGYTF
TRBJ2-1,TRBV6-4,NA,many,TGTGCCAGCAGTGACTCGGACAACAATGAGCAGTTCTTC,CASSDSDNNEQFF
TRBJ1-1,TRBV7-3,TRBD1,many,TGTGCCAGCAGCCAAACAGGGGTGGGTGAAGCTTTCTTT,CASSQTGVGEAFF
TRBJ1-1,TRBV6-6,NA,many,TGTGCCAGCAATGACATGAACACTGAAGCTTTCTTT,CASNDMNTEAFF
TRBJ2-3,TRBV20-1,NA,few,TGCAGTGCTAGTTTTCGGCCAGATACGCAGTATTTT,CSASFRPDTQYF
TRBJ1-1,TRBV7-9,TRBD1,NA,TGTGCCAGCAGCTTAGTTACAGGGGACACTGAAGCTTTCTTT,CASSLVTGDTEAFF
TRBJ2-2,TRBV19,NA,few,TGTGCCAGTAGTCGATACCGAGTCACCGGGGAGCTGTTTTTT,CASSRYRVTGELFF
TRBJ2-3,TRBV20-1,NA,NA,TGCAGTGCAGGCTTATCGGGGTTTGACACAGATACGCAGTATTTT,CSAGLSGFDTDTQYF
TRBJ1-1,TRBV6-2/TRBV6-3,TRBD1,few,TGTGCCAGCAGTTACCCTCCGGACAGGCCCAGAGACACTGAAGCTTTCTTT,CASSYPPDRPRDTEAFF
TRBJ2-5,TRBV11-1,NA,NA,TGTGCCAGCAGCTTAAGTAATCAGGCGAGGACCCAGTACTTC,CASSLSNQARTQYF
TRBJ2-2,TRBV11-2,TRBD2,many,TGTGCCAGCAGCTTAAAGCGGGGAGCCGGGGAGCTGTTTTTT,CASSLKRGAGELFF
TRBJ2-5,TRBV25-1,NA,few,TGTGCCAGCAGTTCGCTCCGGGGGGAGGGGGGAAAATCAGAGACCCAGTACTTC,CASSSLRGEGGKSETQYF